This T cell receptor (beta chain) derives from a study of T cell changes during pregnancy in multiple sclerosis. Clones were sequenced by immunoSEQ multiplex PCR, and TCRdb holds only the in-frame ones, with some missing. The table includes about 75,000 clones, 94% detected once. Details on this clone: The junction shows a germline mismatch at one end, possibly a read error.

The CDR3 contains 17 residues. Germline assignment: CDR1 SSHAT and CDR2 FNYEAQ (reference sequence). The source material was CD4+ T cells from peripheral blood mononuclear cells, sampled after pregnancy. The receptor was derived from a female donor with multiple sclerosis, enrolled in a pregnancy study. The gene calls are TRBV7-7 and TRBJ1-3; D call uncertain. CDR3 sequence reads: CASSPRNRRSSGNTIYF. CDR3 sequence (DNA): TGTGCTAGCAGCCCGCGTAACAGAAGATCCTCTGGAAACACCATATATTTT.